The clone carrying this TCR beta chain was seen only a few times. Its specificity is unknown. The data were taken from a study of response to subunit inactivated influenza vaccine. Whole-study results and caveats: The authors offered the suggestion that each seasonal influenza vaccination recruits few new T cells.

The CDR3 loop spans 16 amino acids. Trimming cost V 2 bases and J 2 bases, with 14 bases left between them. Looked up from germline, CDR1 is SGHRS and CDR2 is YFSETQ. Via MiXCR, TCRdb re-called the RT-PCR reads, giving one row per CDR3 protein. This table has about 610,000 distinct CDR3 sequences, 12% to 15% appearing once. The chain carries TRBV5-1 and TRBJ2-1; tentatively, D is TRBD2 (7 bases). The clonotype was recovered from a man aged 45 to 65 who received an inactivated influenza vaccine. This sample comprised PBMCs from blood, obtained about 11 days after vaccination. The CDR3 here is CASSFGGGRAYNEQFF. For the CDR3, the DNA is TGCGCCAGCAGCTTCGGGGGCGGGAGAGCCTACAATGAGCAGTTCTTC. The entire variable domain, with the rest obtained from reference TRBV5-1 and TRBJ2-1, is as follows: KAGVTQTPRYLIKTRGQQVTLSCSPISGHRSVSWYQQTPGQGLQFLFEYFSETQRNKGNFPGRFSGRQFSNSRSEMNVSTLELGDSALYLCASSFGGGRAYNEQFFGPGTRLTVL.